The rows below give T cell receptor beta chains drawn from one sample of a study of cytomegalovirus exposure and HLA in healthy donors. TCRdb's table, derived via immunoSEQ multiplex PCR, lists solely in-frame clones and lacks some. The sample yields over 75,000 clones, around three quarters seen once. Sample: PBMCs. The receptors derive from a male donor in good health and CMV-seropositive. CDR3s include the opening cysteine and the closing phenylalanine or tryptophan. D genes are given only for firm matches. Clone size is stated in some rows and not others, as once, few, many or a class when expanded.

NA,TRBV6-5,TRBD2,TRBJ2-2,TGTGCCAGCAGTTATACTAGCGGGGGGGGAACCGGGGAGCTGTTTTTT,CASSYTSGGGTGELFF
NA,TRBV2,TRBD1,TRBJ1-5,TGTGCCAGCAGAGTCCGGGACAGAGCAAATCAGCCCCAGCATTTT,CASRVRDRANQPQHF
NA,TRBV14,TRBD1,TRBJ2-5,TGTGCCAGCAGCCTGGGACAGTCACAAGAGACCCAGTACTTC,CASSLGQSQETQYF
NA,TRBV30,NA,TRBJ1-1,TGTGCCTGGAGTAAACTCCCAGGGAACACTGAAGCTTTCTTT,CAWSKLPGNTEAFF
NA,TRBV25-1,NA,TRBJ2-7,TGTGCCAGCCTCGGTTACTACGAGCAGTACTTC,CASLGYYEQYF
NA,TRBV6-1,NA,TRBJ1-6,TGTGCCAGCAGTGAAGAAGGGGATTCACCCCTCCACTTT,CASSEEGDSPLHF
NA,TRBV29-1,NA,TRBJ2-7,TGCAGCGTTGAAGGGGAGAGCGAGCAGTACTTC,CSVEGESEQYF
NA,TRBV7-2,TRBD2,TRBJ2-7,TGTGCCAGCAGCTTAAGCGGGGGCCCCTACGAGCAGTACTTC,CASSLSGGPYEQYF
NA,TRBV4-1,NA,TRBJ2-5,TGCGCCAGCAGCCAAAGTTGGACTTTCCAAGAGACCCAGTACTTC,CASSQSWTFQETQYF
NA,TRBV7-2,NA,TRBJ1-1,TGTGCCAGCAGCTTTTCGACAGGACGGACTGAAGCTTTCTTT,CASSFSTGRTEAFF
NA,TRBV7-2,NA,TRBJ2-5,TGTGCCAGCAGCTTAAGGTATCGCACCGAAAGGGGAGAGACCCAGTACTTC,CASSLRYRTERGETQYF
NA,TRBV4-1,NA,TRBJ2-2,TGCGCCAGCAGCCGGGGACTTCAGAACACCGGGGAGCTGTTTTTT,CASSRGLQNTGELFF
NA,TRBV29-1,NA,TRBJ2-1,TGCAGCGTTGAACGACAGGAAGACAATGAGCAGTTCTTC,CSVERQEDNEQFF
few,TRBV30,TRBD2,TRBJ2-1,TGTGCCTGGAGTCCAGACGGGAGGTCCTACAATGAGCAGTTCTTC,CAWSPDGRSYNEQFF
NA,TRBV5-6,NA,TRBJ1-3,TGTGCCAGCAGCTTCGGACACGTAGGAAACACCATATATTTT,CASSFGHVGNTIYF
NA,TRBV5-4,TRBD2,TRBJ2-3,TGTGCCAGCAGCCGACTAGCGGGGGCGGGAGATACGCAGTATTTT,CASSRLAGAGDTQYF
NA,TRBV5-1,TRBD1,TRBJ2-5,TGCGCCAGCAGCAGACAGGGTGGTGAGACCCAGTACTTC,CASSRQGGETQYF
NA,TRBV30,NA,TRBJ1-2,TGTGCCTGGAGTATCGGGAGGAAGTATGGCTACACCTTC,CAWSIGRKYGYTF
NA,TRBV5-1,TRBD1,TRBJ2-7,TGCGCCAGCAGCCAACAGACAGGGGCGGGGGAGCAGTACTTC,CASSQQTGAGEQYF
NA,TRBV18,TRBD2,TRBJ2-7,TGTGCCAGCTCACCACCCTCGCGGGGGGGCCGCTCCGAGCAGTACTTC,CASSPPSRGGRSEQYF
NA,TRBV4-2,TRBD1,TRBJ1-2,TGTGCCAGCAGCCAGGAGACAGGGGGCGCGAATGGCTACACCTTC,CASSQETGGANGYTF
NA,TRBV29-1,TRBD1,TRBJ2-7,TGCAGCGTCCGTGGCGGAGACAGGGCCTACGAGCAGTACTTC,CSVRGGDRAYEQYF
NA,TRBV4-1,NA,TRBJ1-3,TGCGCCAGCAGCCAAGAAATCGTTGGCAGGGCTGGAAACACCATATATTTT,CASSQEIVGRAGNTIYF
once,TRBV2,NA,TRBJ1-5,TGTGCCAGCACCAGGGACAATCAGCCCCAGCATTTT,CASTRDNQPQHF
NA,TRBV6-1,NA,TRBJ1-5,TGTGCCAGCACCATTCAGGGAAGGGATCAGCCCCAGCATTTT,CASTIQGRDQPQHF
NA,TRBV5-4,NA,TRBJ1-2,TGTGCCAGCAGCTTTTCCGGACAGCGGGACGGCTACACCTTC,CASSFSGQRDGYTF
NA,TRBV7-2,TRBD2,TRBJ2-5,TGTGCCAGCAGCGCTACCCGGGGGGACCAAGAGACCCAGTACTTC,CASSATRGDQETQYF
NA,TRBV11-2,TRBD1,TRBJ1-1,TGTGCCAGCAGCCCCCCCGGGACAGGGTCTGAAGCTTTCTTT,CASSPPGTGSEAFF
NA,TRBV5-6,TRBD1,TRBJ1-2,TGTGCCAGCAGCCCGACAGGGAACTATGGCTACACCTTC,CASSPTGNYGYTF
NA,TRBV6-4,TRBD1,TRBJ2-3,TGTGCCAGCAGTAACAGGGGAACAGATACGCAGTATTTT,CASSNRGTDTQYF
NA,TRBV5-1,NA,TRBJ2-7,TGCGCCAGCAGCTTGGGATCAGGGATAGGAGAGCAGTACTTC,CASSLGSGIGEQYF
NA,TRBV12-5,NA,TRBJ1-4,TGTGCTAGTGCCCTCAATGAAAAACTGTTTTTT,CASALNEKLFF
NA,TRBV30,NA,TRBJ2-7,TGTGCCTGGAGTGTAAGCCGGGGGTACGAGCAGTACTTC,CAWSVSRGYEQYF
NA,TRBV6-5,NA,TRBJ2-3,TGTGCCAGCAGTTACCTTAGCGGAGATACGCAGTATTTT,CASSYLSGDTQYF
NA,TRBV25-1,NA,TRBJ1-3,TGTGCCAGCAGTGAATCATTCTCTGGAAACACCATATATTTT,CASSESFSGNTIYF
NA,TRBV27,NA,TRBJ2-5,TGTGCCAGCATCGGTCGACAGGTCGGGGAGCAGTACTTC,CASIGRQVGEQYF
NA,TRBV5-8,TRBD1,TRBJ1-4,TGTGCCAGCAGCTTAGGGACAGGGCGCGAAAAACTGTTTTTT,CASSLGTGREKLFF
NA,TRBV7-2,NA,TRBJ2-3,TGTGCCAGCAGCCGTGCCGGAGGGGGAGGGGGCACAGATACGCAGTATTTT,CASSRAGGGGGTDTQYF
few,TRBV10-2,NA,TRBJ1-2,TGCGCCAGCTCAGGGCTGAATAACTATGGCTACACCTTC,CASSGLNNYGYTF